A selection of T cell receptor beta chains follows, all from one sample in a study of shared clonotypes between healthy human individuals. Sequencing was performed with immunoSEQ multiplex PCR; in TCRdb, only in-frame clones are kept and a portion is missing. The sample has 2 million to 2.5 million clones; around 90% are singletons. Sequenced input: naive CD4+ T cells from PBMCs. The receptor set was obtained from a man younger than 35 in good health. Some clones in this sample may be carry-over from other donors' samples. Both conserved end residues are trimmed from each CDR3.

AGSRDRAYEQY	TRBV2	TRBJ2-7
ASSEAGAHEQY	TRBV6-1	TRBJ2-7
ASSQTGSGNTIY	TRBV7-3	TRBJ1-3
ASSLDGFGNQPQH	TRBV5-1	TRBJ1-5
ASSPIPTNEKLF	TRBV5-1	TRBJ1-4
ASSRAGQEVGYT	TRBV27	TRBJ1-2
SVEYFLGTAF	TRBV29-1	TRBJ1-1
ASSVVNGRGTDTQY	TRBV9	TRBJ2-3
ASSPGPGLAYNEQF	TRBV5-1	TRBJ2-1
SGRTGQETQY	TRBV29-1	TRBJ2-5
ASSQTIGTDSYEQY	TRBV6-6	TRBJ2-7
ASSLGLPSYGYT	TRBV7-2	TRBJ1-2
AWSLNRGRNTIY	TRBV30	TRBJ1-3
ASNPIGGRNNEQF	TRBV6-6	TRBJ2-1
AIRPGTSGSNEQF	TRBV10-3	TRBJ2-1
ASSVGGTSMEQF	TRBV9	TRBJ2-1
ASSGLGDSSYNEQF	TRBV18	TRBJ2-1
ASSRDSLAKNIQY	TRBV5-1	TRBJ2-4
AAGASGSASQY	TRBV25-1	TRBJ2-3
ASRPLGTAYEQY	TRBV7-9	TRBJ2-7
ASRRQGNTDTQY	TRBV6-6	TRBJ2-3
ASSLWGTGPSGANVLT	TRBV28	TRBJ2-6
ASSITQGAEYEQY	TRBV5-1	TRBJ2-7
ASSLNLQGAGNTIY	TRBV18	TRBJ1-3
ASSYSGSGANVLT	TRBV6-5	TRBJ2-6
ASSLDSKNYGYT	TRBV7-9	TRBJ1-2
ASTAGTGIPYEQY	TRBV6-5	TRBJ2-7
ASSSGTPLATNEKLF	TRBV5-1	TRBJ1-4
ASSRAGGNQPQH	TRBV19	TRBJ1-5
ATSLHPTSGRAETQY	TRBV15	TRBJ2-5
ASRDRGRVDTEAF	TRBV19	TRBJ1-1
ASSLVGGATGELF	TRBV11-3	TRBJ2-2
AIKGQGNEKLF	TRBV10-3	TRBJ1-4
ASSPRTSPPSNEQF	TRBV4-2	TRBJ2-1
ASSQTGRSGNTIY	TRBV14	TRBJ1-3
ASSLFDGTNEKLF	TRBV5-1	TRBJ1-4
ASTKQGAAGNTIY	TRBV2	TRBJ1-3
ASSYFTGGGNTEAF	TRBV6-5	TRBJ1-1
ASSLTGGTLGELF	TRBV7-3	TRBJ2-2
ASSVAPQGGRAF	TRBV9	TRBJ1-1
ASSNQQGGETQY	TRBV7-2	TRBJ2-5
ASSLSTDTQY	TRBV5-6	TRBJ2-3
ASSLDGRSYNSPLH	TRBV5-1	TRBJ1-6
ASSLRQREDYPMGYEQY	TRBV5-1	TRBJ2-7
ASSFGFWATNEKLF	TRBV5-6	TRBJ1-4
ASRPQGVAYYEQY	TRBV5-1	-
ASRETSGGYNEQF	TRBV5-1	TRBJ2-1
ASSSPVPLAGGLHTNTDTQY	TRBV6-8	TRBJ2-3
ASSFKAGEETQY	TRBV5-4	TRBJ2-5
ASSTGPRNTIY	TRBV2	TRBJ1-3
ASSGRNTEAF	TRBV5-4	TRBJ1-1
ASSPTSGNGELF	TRBV5-4	TRBJ2-2
ASSLNGYEQY	TRBV11-3	TRBJ2-7
ASSLAAGSGFEQY	TRBV5-1	TRBJ2-7
ATQGARDTEAF	TRBV18	TRBJ1-1
ASSDTSAISYNEQF	TRBV9	TRBJ2-1
ASSLLAGANTGELF	TRBV27	TRBJ2-2